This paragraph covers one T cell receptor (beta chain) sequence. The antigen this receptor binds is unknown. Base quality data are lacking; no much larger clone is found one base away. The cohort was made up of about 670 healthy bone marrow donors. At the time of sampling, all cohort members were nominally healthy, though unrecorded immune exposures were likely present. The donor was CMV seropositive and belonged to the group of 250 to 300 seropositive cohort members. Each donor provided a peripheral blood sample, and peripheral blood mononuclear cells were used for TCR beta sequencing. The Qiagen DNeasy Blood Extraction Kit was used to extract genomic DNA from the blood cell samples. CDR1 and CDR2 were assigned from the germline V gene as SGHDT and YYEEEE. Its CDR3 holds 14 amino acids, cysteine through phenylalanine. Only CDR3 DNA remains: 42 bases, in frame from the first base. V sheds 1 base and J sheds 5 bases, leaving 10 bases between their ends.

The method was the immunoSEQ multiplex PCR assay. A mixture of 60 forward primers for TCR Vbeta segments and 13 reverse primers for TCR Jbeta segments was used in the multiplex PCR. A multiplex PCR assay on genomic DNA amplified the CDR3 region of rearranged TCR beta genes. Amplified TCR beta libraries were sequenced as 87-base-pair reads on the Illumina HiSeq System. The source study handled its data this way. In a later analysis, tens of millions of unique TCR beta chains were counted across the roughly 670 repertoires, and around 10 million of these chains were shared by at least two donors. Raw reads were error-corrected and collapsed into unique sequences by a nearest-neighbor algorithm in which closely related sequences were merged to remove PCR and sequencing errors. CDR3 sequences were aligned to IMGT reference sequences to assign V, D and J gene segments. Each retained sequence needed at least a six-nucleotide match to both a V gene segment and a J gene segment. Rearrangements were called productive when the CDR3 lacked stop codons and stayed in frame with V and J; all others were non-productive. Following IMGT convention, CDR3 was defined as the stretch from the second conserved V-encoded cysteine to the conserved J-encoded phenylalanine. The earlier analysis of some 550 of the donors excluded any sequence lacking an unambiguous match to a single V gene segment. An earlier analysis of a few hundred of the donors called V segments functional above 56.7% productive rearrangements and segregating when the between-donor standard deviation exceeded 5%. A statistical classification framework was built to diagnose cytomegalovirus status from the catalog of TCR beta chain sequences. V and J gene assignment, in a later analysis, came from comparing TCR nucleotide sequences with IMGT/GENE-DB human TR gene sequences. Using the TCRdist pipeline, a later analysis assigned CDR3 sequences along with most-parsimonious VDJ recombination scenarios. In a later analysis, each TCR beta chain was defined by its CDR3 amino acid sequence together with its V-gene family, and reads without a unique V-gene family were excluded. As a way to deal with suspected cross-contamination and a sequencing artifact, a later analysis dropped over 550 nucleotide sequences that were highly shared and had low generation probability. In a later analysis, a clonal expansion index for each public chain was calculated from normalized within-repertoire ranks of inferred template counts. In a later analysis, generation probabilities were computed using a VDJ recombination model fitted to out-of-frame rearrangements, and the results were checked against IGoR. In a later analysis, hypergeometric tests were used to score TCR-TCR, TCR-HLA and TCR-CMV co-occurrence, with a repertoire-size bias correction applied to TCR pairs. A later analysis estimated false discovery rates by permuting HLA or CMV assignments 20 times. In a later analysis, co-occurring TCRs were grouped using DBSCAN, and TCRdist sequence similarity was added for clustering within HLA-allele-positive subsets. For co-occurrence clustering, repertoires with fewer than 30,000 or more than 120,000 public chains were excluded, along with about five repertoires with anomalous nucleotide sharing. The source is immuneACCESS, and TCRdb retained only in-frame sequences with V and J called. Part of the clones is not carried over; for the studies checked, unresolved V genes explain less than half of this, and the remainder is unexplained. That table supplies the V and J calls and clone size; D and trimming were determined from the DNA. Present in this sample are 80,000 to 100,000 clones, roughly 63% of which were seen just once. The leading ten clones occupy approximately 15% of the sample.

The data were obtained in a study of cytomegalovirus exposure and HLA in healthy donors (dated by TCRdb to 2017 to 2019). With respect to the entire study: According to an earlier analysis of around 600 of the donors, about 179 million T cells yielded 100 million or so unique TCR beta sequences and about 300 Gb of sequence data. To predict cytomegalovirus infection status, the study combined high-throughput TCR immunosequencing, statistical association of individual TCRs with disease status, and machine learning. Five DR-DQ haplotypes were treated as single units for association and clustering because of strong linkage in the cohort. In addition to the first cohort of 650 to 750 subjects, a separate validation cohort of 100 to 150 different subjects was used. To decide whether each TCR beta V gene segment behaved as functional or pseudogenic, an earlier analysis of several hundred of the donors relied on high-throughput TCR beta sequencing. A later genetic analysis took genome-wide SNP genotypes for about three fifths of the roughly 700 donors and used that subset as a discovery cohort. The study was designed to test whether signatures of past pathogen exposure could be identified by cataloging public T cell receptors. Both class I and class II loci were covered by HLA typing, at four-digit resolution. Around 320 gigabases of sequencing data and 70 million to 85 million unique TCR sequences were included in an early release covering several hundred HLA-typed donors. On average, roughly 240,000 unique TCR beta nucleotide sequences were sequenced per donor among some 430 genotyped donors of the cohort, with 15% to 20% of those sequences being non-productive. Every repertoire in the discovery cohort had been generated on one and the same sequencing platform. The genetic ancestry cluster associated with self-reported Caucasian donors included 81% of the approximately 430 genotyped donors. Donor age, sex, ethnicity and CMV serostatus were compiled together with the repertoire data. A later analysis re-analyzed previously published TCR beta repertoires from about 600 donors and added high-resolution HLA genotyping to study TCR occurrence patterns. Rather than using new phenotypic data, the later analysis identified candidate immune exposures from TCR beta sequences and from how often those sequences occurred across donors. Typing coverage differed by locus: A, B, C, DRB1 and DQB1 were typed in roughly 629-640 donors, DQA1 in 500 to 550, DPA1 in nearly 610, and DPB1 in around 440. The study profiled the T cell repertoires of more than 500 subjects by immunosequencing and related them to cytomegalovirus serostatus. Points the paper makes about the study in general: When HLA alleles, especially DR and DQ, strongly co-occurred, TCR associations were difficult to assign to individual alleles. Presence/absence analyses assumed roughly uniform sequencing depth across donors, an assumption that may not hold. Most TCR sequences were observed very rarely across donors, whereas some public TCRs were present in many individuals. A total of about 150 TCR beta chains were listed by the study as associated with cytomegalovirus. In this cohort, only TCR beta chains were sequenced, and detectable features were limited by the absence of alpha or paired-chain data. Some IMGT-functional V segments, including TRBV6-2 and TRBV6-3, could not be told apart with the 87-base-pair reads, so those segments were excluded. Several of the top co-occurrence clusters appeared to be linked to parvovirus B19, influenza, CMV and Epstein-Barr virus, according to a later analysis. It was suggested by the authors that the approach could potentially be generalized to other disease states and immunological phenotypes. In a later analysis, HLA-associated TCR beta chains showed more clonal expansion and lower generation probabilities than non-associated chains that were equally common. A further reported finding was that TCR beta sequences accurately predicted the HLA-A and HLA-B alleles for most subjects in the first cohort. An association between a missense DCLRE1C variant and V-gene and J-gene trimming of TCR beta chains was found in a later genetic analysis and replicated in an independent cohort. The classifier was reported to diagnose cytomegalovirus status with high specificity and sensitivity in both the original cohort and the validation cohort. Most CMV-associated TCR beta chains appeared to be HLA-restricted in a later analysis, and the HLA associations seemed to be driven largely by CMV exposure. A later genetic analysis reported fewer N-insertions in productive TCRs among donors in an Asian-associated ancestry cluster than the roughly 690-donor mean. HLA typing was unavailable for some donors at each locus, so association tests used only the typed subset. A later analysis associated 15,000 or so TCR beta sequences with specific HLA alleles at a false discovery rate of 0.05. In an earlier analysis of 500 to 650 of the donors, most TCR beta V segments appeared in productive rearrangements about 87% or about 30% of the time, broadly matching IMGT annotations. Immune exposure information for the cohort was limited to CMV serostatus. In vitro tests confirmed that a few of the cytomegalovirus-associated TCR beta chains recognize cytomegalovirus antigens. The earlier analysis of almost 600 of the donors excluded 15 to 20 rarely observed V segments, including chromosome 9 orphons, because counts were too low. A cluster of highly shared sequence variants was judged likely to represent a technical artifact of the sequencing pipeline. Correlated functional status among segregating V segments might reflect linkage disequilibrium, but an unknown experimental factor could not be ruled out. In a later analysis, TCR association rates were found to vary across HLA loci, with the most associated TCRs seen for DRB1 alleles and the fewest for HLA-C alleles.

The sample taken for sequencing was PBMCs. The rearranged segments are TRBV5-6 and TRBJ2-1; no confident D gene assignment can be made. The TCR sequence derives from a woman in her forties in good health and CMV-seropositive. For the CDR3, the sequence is CASSLRSGDNEQFF. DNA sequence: TGTGCCAGCAGCTTGCGATCCGGAGACAATGAGCAGTTCTTC.